This T cell receptor beta chain was captured in a study of regulatory T cells in long-lasting Graves disease. Arm-PCR with iRepertoire HTBI primers amplified the CDR3 regions for these TCR beta libraries. TCRdb re-derived calls from the multiplex PCR reads in MiXCR, one entry per CDR3 protein. Of a few hundred thousand distinct CDR3 sequences listed, 12% to 15% were seen once; the top ten hold roughly 15%. The study, taken as a whole, reports: There was favoring of TRBV28, TRBJ1-2 and TRBJ2-5 in persistent disease.

This clonotype was observed a handful of times. Antigen unknown. The CDR3 runs to 13 residues. Germline assignment: CDR1 SGHTA and CDR2 FQGTGA. Trimming stripped 1 base from V and 5 bases from J, with 3 bases between. As for time point: newly diagnosed GD, antithyroid drugs for less than 3 months. Preparation of the TCR library used RNA extracted from PBMCs. EDTA tubes received approximately 10 milliliters of drawn peripheral blood. Separately, the same data were catalogued under a study of T cells in Graves' hyperthyroidism and ophthalmopathy. From that report: Ophthalmopathy was separated from stable hyperthyroidism by a 13 V-J model.

This clonotype was sampled from a woman aged 45 to 65 with Graves disease. This material consisted of peripheral blood mononuclear cells (PBMCs), taken at new diagnosis, from a patient treated with antithyroid drugs. The chain uses TRBV7-3 and TRBJ1-6; the D is unclear. CDR3 DNA: TGTGCCAGCAGCTTAAGGGATAATTCACCCCTCCACTTT. It is translated as CASSLRDNSPLHF.